A single sample is the source of the 16 T cell receptor beta chains below, sequenced in a study of blood T cell repertoires in COVID-19. Some clones are missing from TCRdb's copy, which holds only in-frame ones; the method was immunoSEQ multiplex PCR. This table holds around 230,000 clones, roughly 83% found once. The sample comprised peripheral blood. These TCRs come from a man aged 35 to 55 with acute or convalescent COVID-19.

This clone appeared a single time. The J gene is TRBJ1-3, the V gene TRBV12-3 or TRBV12-4, with unresolved D. This CDR3 has 13 amino acids. The ends were cut back, 6 bases at V and 1 base at J, with 7 bases in the middle. The chain's CDR3 is CASSRGSGNTIYF. In DNA, the CDR3 is TGTGCCAGCAGCCGAGGGTCTGGAAACACCATATATTTT.

The chain couples TRBV5-1 to TRBJ1-4, with 11 bases fitting TRBD1. The junction had 3 bases not matched to a gene; V was cut back by 4 bases and J by 7 bases. Germline assignment: CDR1 SGHRS and CDR2 YFSETQ. CDR3 length: 14 amino acids. The CDR3 DNA follows: TGCGCCAGCAGCACCGGACAGGGGGCTGAAAAACTGTTTTTT. This translates into CASSTGQGAEKLFF. The full variable domain, with the rest looked up from reference TRBV5-1 and TRBJ1-4, is KAGVTQTPRYLIKTRGQQVTLSCSPISGHRSVSWYQQTPGQGLQFLFEYFSETQRNKGNFPGRFSGRQFSNSRSEMNVSTLELGDSALYLCASSTGQGAEKLFFGSGTQLSVL.

The genes are TRBV5-1 and TRBJ2-7; possibly TRBD2 for D (5 bases). The germline V gene has CDR1 SGHRS and CDR2 YFSETQ. CDR3 length: 15 residues. Trimming shortened V by 3 bases and J by 5 bases, and 18 bases separated the two germline ends. The CDR3 sequence is CASSSTSLLGDEQYF. Written as DNA, the CDR3 is TGCGCCAGCAGCTCTACTAGTCTTCTTGGCGACGAGCAGTACTTC. Based on the CDR3 plus reference TRBV5-1 and TRBJ2-7, the full variable domain is KAGVTQTPRYLIKTRGQQVTLSCSPISGHRSVSWYQQTPGQGLQFLFEYFSETQRNKGNFPGRFSGRQFSNSRSEMNVSTLELGDSALYLCASSSTSLLGDEQYFGPGTRLTVT.

This clone appeared a single time. The chain is built from TRBV10-3 and TRBJ1-1, with TRBD1 identical over 10 bases. With V trimmed by 3 bases and J by 3 bases, 4 bases remained unmatched. The CDR3 consists of 15 residues. CDR1 and CDR2 (germline): ENHRY, SYGVKD. CDR3 in DNA: TGTGCCATCAGTGATCATGGGACAGGGGACACTGAAGCTTTCTTT. Translation gives CAISDHGTGDTEAFF.

The chain recombines TRBV2 with TRBJ1-4, with TRBD1 matching over 10 bases. The CDR3 runs to 18 residues. In germline, CDR1 is SNHLY, CDR2 FYNNEI. J gave up 0 bases and V 3 bases, and 7 bases lay outside the gene matches. The CDR3 sequence is CASSDRDRGLATNEKLFF. CDR3 DNA: TGTGCCAGCAGTGATCGGGACAGGGGCCTTGCAACTAATGAAAAACTGTTTTTT.

This chain uses TRBV10-3 with TRBJ1-1; 7 bases fit TRBD1. V lost 8 bases and J lost 7; bases outside the gene matches: 13. The CDR3 runs 14 residues. Germline CDR1 and CDR2: ENHRY and SYGVKD. This CDR3 is CAILADRDRNEAFF. In DNA, the CDR3 is TGTGCCATCTTGGCGGACCGGGACAGAAATGAAGCTTTCTTT.

This clone was observed once. The rearrangement links TRBV21-1 to TRBJ2-1; the table's D call TRBD1 went unverified against the DNA. TRBV21-1 is annotated as a pseudogene. CDR3 length: 15 amino acids. The CDR3 sequence is CASSAHRGRDNEQFF. The CDR3 nucleotides read TGTGCCAGCAGCGCACACAGGGGGCGCGACAATGAGCAGTTCTTC.

V gene TRBV10-2 combines with J gene TRBJ2-2, with 7 positions matching TRBD1. After removal of 5 bases from V and 3 bases from J, the junction contained 12 bases not matched to a gene. This CDR3 contains 17 residues. Germline-derived CDR1 and CDR2 are WSHSY and SAAADI. For the CDR3, the DNA is TGCGCCAGCAGTCGCTCCCGGAACAGGGGAGACACCGGGGAGCTGTTTTTT. Protein sequence: CASSRSRNRGDTGELFF.

The chain employs TRBV25-1 and TRBJ1-2, with 12 nucleotides matching TRBD1. Germline CDR1 MGHDK, CDR2 SYGVNS. The CDR3 has 15 amino acids. Losses at the gene ends were 6 bases for V and 4 bases for J; bases not matched to a gene: 6. This chain's CDR3 is CASSRDRGRSYGYTF. Written as DNA, the CDR3 is TGTGCCAGCAGCCGGGACAGGGGGCGCAGCTATGGCTACACCTTC.

The chain joins TRBV27 to TRBJ1-1, with TRBD1 identical over 8 bases. This CDR3 contains 16 residues. V lost 3 bases, J lost 1 base, and 7 bases stayed unmatched. Germline assignment: CDR1 MNHEY and CDR2 SMNVEV (reference sequence). The chain's CDR3 is CASSFSGGRGNTEAFF. For the CDR3, the DNA is TGTGCCAGCAGTTTCTCAGGGGGCAGGGGGAACACTGAAGCTTTCTTT.

The J gene is TRBJ1-6, the V gene TRBV2; TRBD1 aligns across 8 bases. Germline CDR1 reads SNHLY; CDR2 reads FYNNEI. The CDR3 contains 14 residues. The V gene end was trimmed by 9 bases and the J gene end by 6 bases; junction bases not matched to a gene: 7. CDR3 DNA sequence: TGTGCCAGACAGGGGGAAGAGATTAATTCACCCCTCCACTTT. Translation gives CARQGEEINSPLHF.

For the CDR3, the DNA is TGTGCCAGCTCGCCAGCCGGGACAGGGGGCTGGAGCAATCAGCCCCAGCATTTT. It encodes CASSPAGTGGWSNQPQHF. The chain uses TRBV18 and TRBJ1-5, with 12 positions matching TRBD1. The ends lost 6 bases at V and 1 base at J; junction bases unmatched: 10. CDR3 length equals 18 residues. Germline CDR1 and CDR2: KGHSH and LQKENI.

This clone has only a few counts. The genes are TRBV25-1 and TRBJ2-2; D is unresolved. Germline assignment: CDR1 MGHDK and CDR2 SYGVNS. The length of the CDR3 is 14 residues. The V end was cut by 0 bases, the J end by 4 bases, with 6 bases between. The CDR3 coding sequence is TGTGCCAGCAGTGAATACAGTACCACCGGGGAGCTGTTTTTT. Protein sequence: CASSEYSTTGELFF.

The V gene is TRBV6-5, the J gene TRBJ2-7; 10 bases match TRBD1. Germline CDR1 reads MNHEY; CDR2 reads SVGAGI. Losses at the gene ends were 6 bases for V and 4 bases for J; bases not matched to a gene: 9. The CDR3 has 15 residues. CDR3 in DNA: TGTGCCAGCAGCGACCCGGGACAGGGGATATACGAGCAGTACTTC. This codes for CASSDPGQGIYEQYF.

This clone showed up just once. The chain employs TRBV18 and TRBJ1-1; D is ambiguous. Trimming took 2 bases from V and 4 from J, leaving 14 bases between them. This CDR3 is 15 amino acids long. Germline assignment: CDR1 KGHSH and CDR2 LQKENI. The CDR3 sequence: CASSPEARRITEAFF. CDR3 bases: TGTGCCAGCTCACCAGAGGCTCGACGGATCACTGAAGCTTTCTTT.

This chain uses TRBV12-1 with TRBJ2-1; the table's D call, TRBD2, was not checked against the DNA. TRBV12-1 is reported as a pseudogene. There are 17 residues in the CDR3. This chain's CDR3 is CASSFQQTAGNVHEQFF. Written as DNA, the CDR3 is TGTGCCAGCAGCTTCCAGCAAACAGCGGGAAATGTGCATGAGCAGTTCTTC.